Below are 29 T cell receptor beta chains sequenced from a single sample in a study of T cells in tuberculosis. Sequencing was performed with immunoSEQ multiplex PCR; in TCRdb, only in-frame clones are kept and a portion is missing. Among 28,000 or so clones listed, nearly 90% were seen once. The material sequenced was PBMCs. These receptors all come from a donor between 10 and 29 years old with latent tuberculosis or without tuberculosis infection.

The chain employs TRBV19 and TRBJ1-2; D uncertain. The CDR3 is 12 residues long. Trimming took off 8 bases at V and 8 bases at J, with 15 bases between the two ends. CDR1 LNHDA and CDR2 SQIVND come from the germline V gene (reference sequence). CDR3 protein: CASSSPSGGYTF. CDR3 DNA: TGTGCCAGTTCTTCCCCTTCCGGGGGCTACACCTTC.

The CDR3, as DNA: TGTGCCAGCAGTGGCTGGGGCTCAGATACGCAGTATTTT. As protein: CASSGWGSDTQYF. This chain links TRBV6-1 with TRBJ2-3, with D possibly matching TRBD1 (5 bases). Germline V lookup: CDR1 MNHNS, CDR2 SASEGT. CDR3 length: 13 amino acids. V lost 4 bases and J 4 bases, leaving 9 bases between the germline ends.

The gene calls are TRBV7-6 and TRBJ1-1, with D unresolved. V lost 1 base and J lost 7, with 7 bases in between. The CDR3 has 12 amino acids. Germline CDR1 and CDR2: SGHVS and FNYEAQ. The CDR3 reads CASSLGGGEAFF. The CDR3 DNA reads TGTGCCAGCAGCTTAGGTGGCGGTGAAGCTTTCTTT.

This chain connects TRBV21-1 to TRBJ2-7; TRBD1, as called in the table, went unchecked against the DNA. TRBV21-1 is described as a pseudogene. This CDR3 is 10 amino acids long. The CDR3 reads CARHSYEQYF. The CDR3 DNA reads TGTGCCAGACACTCCTACGAGCAGTACTTC.

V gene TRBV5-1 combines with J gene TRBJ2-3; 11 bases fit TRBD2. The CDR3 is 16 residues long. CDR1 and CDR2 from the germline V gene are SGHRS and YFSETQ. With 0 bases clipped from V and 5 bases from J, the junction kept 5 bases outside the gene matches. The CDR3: CASSLGGLAVVDTQYF. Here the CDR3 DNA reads TGCGCCAGCAGCTTGGGGGGACTAGCGGTGGTAGATACGCAGTATTTT.

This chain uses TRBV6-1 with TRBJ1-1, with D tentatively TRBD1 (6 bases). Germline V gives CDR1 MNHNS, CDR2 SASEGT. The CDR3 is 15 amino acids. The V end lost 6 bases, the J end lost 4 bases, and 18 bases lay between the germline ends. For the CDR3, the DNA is TGTGCCAGCAGATTATCAGGGGCCGGCAGCACTGAAGCTTTCTTT. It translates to CASRLSGAGSTEAFF.

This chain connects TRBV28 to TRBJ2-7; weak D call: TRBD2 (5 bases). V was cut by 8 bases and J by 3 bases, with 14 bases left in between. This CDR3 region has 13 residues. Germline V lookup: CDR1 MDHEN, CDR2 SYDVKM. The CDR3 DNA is TGTGCCAGCGGCGGACTGAGATTCTACGAGCAGTACTTC. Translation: CASGGLRFYEQYF.

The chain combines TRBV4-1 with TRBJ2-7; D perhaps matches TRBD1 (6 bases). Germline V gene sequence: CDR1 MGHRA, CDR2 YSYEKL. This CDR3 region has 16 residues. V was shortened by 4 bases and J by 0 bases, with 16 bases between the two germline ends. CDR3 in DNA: TGCGCCAGCAGCCTCCTATGGGACACGAGCTCCTACGAGCAGTACTTC. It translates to CASSLLWDTSSYEQYF.

CDR3 in DNA: TGCGCCAGCAGCTCCGTAGGGGGGAACACTGAAGCTTTCTTT. Translating gives CASSSVGGNTEAFF. The chain combines TRBV5-1 with TRBJ1-1, with D possibly being TRBD1 (6 bases). Germline values: CDR1 SGHRS, CDR2 YFSETQ. V lost 3 bases to trimming and J lost 1 base, with 10 bases between them. This CDR3 is 14 amino acids long.

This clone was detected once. The CDR3 loop reads CASSLEQGPLYGYTF. CDR3 bases: TGTGCCAGCAGCTTGGAACAGGGTCCCCTCTATGGCTACACCTTC. The chain recombines TRBV7-6 with TRBJ1-2, with TRBD1 as a possible D gene (6 bases). Germline V lookup: CDR1 SGHVS, CDR2 FNYEAQ. Trimming pared 3 bases from V and 4 bases from J, leaving 15 bases between. This CDR3 is built from 15 residues.

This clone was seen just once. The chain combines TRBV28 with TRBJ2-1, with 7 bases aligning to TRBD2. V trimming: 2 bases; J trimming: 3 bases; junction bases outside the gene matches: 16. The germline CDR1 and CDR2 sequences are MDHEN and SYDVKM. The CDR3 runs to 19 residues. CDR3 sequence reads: CASSLVRWEGQVNYNEQFF. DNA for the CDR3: TGTGCCAGCAGTTTAGTTCGGTGGGAGGGGCAGGTTAACTACAATGAGCAGTTCTTC.

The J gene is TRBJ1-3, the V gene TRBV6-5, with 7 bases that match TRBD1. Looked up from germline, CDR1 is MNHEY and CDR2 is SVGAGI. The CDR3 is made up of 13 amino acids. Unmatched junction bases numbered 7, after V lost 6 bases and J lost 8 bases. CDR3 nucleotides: TGTGCCAGCAGAAGACAGGGTTCGGACACCATATATTTT. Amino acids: CASRRQGSDTIYF.

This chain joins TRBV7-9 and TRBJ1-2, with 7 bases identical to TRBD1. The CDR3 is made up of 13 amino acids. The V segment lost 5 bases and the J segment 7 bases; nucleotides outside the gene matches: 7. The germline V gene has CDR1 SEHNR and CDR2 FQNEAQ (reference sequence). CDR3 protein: CASSHRQGSGYTF. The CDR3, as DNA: TGTGCCAGCAGCCATCGACAGGGATCTGGCTACACCTTC.

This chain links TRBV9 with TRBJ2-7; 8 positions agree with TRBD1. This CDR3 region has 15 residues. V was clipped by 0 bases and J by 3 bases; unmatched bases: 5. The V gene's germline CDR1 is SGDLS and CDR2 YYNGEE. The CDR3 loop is CASSVGQGQNYEQYF. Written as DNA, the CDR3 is TGTGCCAGCAGCGTAGGACAGGGGCAAAACTACGAGCAGTACTTC.

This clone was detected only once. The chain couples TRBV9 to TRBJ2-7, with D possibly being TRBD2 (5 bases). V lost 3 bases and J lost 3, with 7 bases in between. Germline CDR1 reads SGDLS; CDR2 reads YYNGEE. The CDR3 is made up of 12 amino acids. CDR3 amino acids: CASSDDYYEQYF. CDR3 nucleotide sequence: TGTGCCAGCAGCGACGACTACTACGAGCAGTACTTC.

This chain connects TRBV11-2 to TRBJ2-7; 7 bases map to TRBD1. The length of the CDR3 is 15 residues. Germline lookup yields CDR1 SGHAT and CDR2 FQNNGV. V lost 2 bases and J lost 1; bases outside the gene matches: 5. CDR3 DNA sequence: TGTGCCAGCAGCTTATGGGACAGCCCTTCCTACGAGCAGTACTTC. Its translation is CASSLWDSPSYEQYF.

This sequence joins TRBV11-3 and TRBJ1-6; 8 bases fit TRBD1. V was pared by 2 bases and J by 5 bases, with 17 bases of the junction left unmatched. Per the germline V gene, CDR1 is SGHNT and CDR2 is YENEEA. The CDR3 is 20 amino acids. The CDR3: CASSLSYSRGLHTHNSPLHF. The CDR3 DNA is TGTGCCAGCAGCTTAAGTTACAGCAGGGGGCTACACACCCATAATTCACCCCTCCACTTT.

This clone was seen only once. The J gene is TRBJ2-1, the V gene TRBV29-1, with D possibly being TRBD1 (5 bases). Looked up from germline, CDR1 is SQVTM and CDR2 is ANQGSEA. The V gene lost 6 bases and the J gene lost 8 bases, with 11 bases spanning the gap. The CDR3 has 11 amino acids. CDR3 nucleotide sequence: TGCAGCGTCGTAACAGGCGATGAGCAGTTCTTC. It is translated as CSVVTGDEQFF.

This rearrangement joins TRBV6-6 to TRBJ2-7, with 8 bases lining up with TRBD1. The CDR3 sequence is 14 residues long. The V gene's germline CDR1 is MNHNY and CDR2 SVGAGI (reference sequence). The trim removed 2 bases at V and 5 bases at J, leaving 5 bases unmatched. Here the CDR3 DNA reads TGTGCCAGCAGTTACATGGACAGGGTCAACGAGCAGTACTTC. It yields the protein CASSYMDRVNEQYF.

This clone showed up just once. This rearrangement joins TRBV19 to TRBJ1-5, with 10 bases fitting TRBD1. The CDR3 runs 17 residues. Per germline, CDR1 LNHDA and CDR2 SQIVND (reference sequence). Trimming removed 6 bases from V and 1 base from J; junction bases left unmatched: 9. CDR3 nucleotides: TGTGCCAGTAGCAAAATCCGACAGGGGGCAAGCAATCAGCCCCAGCATTTT. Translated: CASSKIRQGASNQPQHF.

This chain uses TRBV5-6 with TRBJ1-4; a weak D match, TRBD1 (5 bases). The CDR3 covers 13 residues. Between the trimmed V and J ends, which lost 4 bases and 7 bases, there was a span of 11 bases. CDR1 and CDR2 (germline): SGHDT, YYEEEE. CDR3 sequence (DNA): TGTGCCAGCAGCCCTTTAAGGGGTGAAAAACTGTTTTTT. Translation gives CASSPLRGEKLFF.

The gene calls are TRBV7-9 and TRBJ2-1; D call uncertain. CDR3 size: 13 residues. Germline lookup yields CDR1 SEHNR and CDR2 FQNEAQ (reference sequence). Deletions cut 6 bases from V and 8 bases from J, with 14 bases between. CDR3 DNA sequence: TGTGCCAGCAGAAATCCTAATGTTGATGAGCAGTTCTTC. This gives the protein CASRNPNVDEQFF.

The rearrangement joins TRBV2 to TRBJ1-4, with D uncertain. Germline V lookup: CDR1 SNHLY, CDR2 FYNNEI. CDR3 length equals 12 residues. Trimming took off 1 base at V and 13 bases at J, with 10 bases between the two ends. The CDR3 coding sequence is TGTGCCAGCAGTGAAGACTCGGGAGTACTGTTTTTT. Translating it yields CASSEDSGVLFF.

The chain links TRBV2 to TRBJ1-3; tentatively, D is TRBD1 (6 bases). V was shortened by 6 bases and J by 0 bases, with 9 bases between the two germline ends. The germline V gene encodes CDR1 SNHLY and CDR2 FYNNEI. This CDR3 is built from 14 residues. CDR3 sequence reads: CASRADSSGNTIYF. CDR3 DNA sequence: TGTGCCAGCAGGGCGGACAGCTCTGGAAACACCATATATTTT.

In DNA form, the CDR3 reads TGTGCCAGCACCACCCCCGTGGGGGCACCTAATGAAAAACTGTTTTTT. Translation gives CASTTPVGAPNEKLFF. The chain employs TRBV7-9 and TRBJ1-4; tentative D call: TRBD1 (6 bases). The germline V gene has CDR1 SEHNR and CDR2 FQNEAQ (reference sequence). Trimming stripped 7 bases from V and 3 bases from J, with 18 bases between. The CDR3 is 16 residues long.

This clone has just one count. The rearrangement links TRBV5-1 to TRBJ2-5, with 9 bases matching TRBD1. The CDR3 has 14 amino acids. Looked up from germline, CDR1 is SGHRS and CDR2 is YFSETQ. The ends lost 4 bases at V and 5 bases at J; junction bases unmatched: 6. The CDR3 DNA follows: TGCGCCAGCAGCGTCGACAGGGGGATCGAGACCCAGTACTTC. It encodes CASSVDRGIETQYF.

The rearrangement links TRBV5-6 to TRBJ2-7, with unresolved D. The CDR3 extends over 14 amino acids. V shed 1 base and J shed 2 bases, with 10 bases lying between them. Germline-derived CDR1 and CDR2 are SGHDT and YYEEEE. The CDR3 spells CASSLPGRPYEQYF. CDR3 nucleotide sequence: TGTGCCAGCAGCTTGCCAGGTCGCCCCTACGAGCAGTACTTC.

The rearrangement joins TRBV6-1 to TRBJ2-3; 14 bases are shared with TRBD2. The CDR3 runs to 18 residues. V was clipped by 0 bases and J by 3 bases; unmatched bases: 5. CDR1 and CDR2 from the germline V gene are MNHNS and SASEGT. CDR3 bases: TGTGCCAGCAGTGAAGCAGGACTAGCGGGGGGTACTACAGATACGCAGTATTTT. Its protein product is CASSEAGLAGGTTDTQYF.

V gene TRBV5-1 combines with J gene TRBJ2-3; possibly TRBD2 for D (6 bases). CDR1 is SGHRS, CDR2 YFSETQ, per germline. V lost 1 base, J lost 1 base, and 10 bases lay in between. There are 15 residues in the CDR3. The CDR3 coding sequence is TGCGCCAGCAGCTTGTCGGGGGAGGGCACAGATACGCAGTATTTT. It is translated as CASSLSGEGTDTQYF.